Below are 5 T cell receptor beta chains sequenced from a single sample in a study of neurological immune-mediated disorders. TCRdb passed the 5' RACE reads through MiXCR, listing each CDR3 protein once. The data hold about 66,000 distinct CDR3 sequences, with 3.5% to 5% observed a single time. Specimen: PBMCs. These receptors were taken from a man aged 25-40 years with multiple sclerosis.

This clonotype was detected ten times or more. CDR3 residues: CASSSPDRGFYEQYF. CDR3 nucleotides: TGTGCCAGCAGTTCCCCCGACAGGGGGTTCTACGAGCAGTACTTC. This sequence joins TRBV12-3 or TRBV12-4 and TRBJ2-7, with 9 bases lining up with TRBD1. The CDR3 extends over 15 amino acids. V lost 4 bases, J lost 3 bases, and 7 bases stayed unmatched.

A note on this clonotype: One junction end does not reproduce the germline sequence, and a read error may be involved. The chain has TRBV3-1 and TRBJ2-5, with D perhaps given as TRBD1 or TRBD2 (9 bases each). The CDR3 consists of 17 residues. Germline CDR1 LGHDT, CDR2 YNNKEL (reference sequence). CDR3 DNA: TGTGCCAGCAGCACCGGGACAGGGTTTGGTAGCGGGGGTCCCGGACCTTTC. Protein: CASSTGTGFGSGGPGPF.

This clonotype was observed at least ten times. J is TRBJ2-1 and V is TRBV7-6; TRBD1 might be the D (6 bases). Germline lookup yields CDR1 SGHVS and CDR2 FNYEAQ. This CDR3 is built from 14 residues. Trimming took 1 base from V and 9 from J, leaving 13 bases between them. The CDR3 DNA is TGTGCCAGCAGCTTAGGTCAGGGGTGGAGTGAGCAGTTCTTC. Its protein product is CASSLGQGWSEQFF.

Ten or more counts support this clonotype. The chain carries TRBV5-1 and TRBJ2-5, with D possibly TRBD1 on 6 matching bases. Germline V lookup: CDR1 SGHRS, CDR2 YFSETQ. V was cut by 1 base and J by 3 bases, with 13 bases left in between. The CDR3 extends over 15 amino acids. CDR3 nucleotides: TGCGCCAGCAGCTTGAACGACAGGAAGGAAGAGACCCAGTACTTC. Its translation: CASSLNDRKEETQYF.

The table lists this clonotype with many counts. V is TRBV6-5 and J is TRBJ2-5; D is unclear. Germline V gene data show CDR1 as MNHEY and CDR2 as SVGAGI. This CDR3 spans 14 amino acids. Deletions cut 2 bases from V and 5 bases from J, with 12 bases between. The CDR3 DNA reads TGTGCCAGCAGTTACCCTGGGGTGGATGAGACCCAGTACTTC. Translating it yields CASSYPGVDETQYF.